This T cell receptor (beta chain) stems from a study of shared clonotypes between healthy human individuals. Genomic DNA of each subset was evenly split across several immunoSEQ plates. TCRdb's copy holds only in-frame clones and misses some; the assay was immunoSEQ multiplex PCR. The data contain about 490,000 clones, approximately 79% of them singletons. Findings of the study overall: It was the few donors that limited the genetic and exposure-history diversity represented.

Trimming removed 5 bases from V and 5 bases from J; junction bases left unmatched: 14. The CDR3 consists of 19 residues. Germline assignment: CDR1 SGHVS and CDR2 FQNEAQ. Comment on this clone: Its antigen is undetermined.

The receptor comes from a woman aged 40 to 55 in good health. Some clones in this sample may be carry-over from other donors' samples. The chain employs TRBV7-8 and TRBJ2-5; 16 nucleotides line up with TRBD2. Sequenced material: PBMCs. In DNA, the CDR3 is TGTGCCAGCAGCCCGGGGGGGACTAGCGGGAGGGCCCTCGGGGAGACCCAGTACTTC. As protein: CASSPGGTSGRALGETQYF. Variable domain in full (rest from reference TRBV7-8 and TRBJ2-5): GAGVSQSPRYKVAKRGQDVALRCDPISGHVSLFWYQQALGQGPEFLTYFQNEAQLDKSGLPSDRFFAERPEGSVSTLKIQRTQQEDSAVYLCASSPGGTSGRALGETQYFGPGTRLLVL.